This T cell receptor beta chain is drawn from a study of blood T cell repertoires in COVID-19. This table comes from immunoSEQ multiplex PCR, and its TCRdb copy is limited to in-frame clones, with some not included. The sample yields under 300,000 clones, roughly 86% seen once. The CDR3 sequence is 15 residues long. V was shortened by 3 bases and J by 0 bases, with 9 bases between the two germline ends. Germline V lookup: CDR1 SEHNR, CDR2 FQNEAQ (reference sequence). The V gene is TRBV7-9, the J gene TRBJ1-5, with a weak D call TRBD1 (5 bases). The sample was peripheral blood. The clonotype originates from an elderly man with acute or convalescent COVID-19. The CDR3 nucleotides are TGTGCCAGCAGCTTGGGCAGGGTTAGCAATCAGCCCCAGCATTTT. Encoded protein: CASSLGRVSNQPQHF.